Below, 19 T cell receptor beta chains from the same sample are listed, as sequenced in a study of glioma-infiltrating T cells. Amplification of TCR alpha and beta CDR3 regions from RNA used iRepertoire nested multiplex PCR. One entry per CDR3 protein results from TCRdb running MiXCR on the multiplex PCR reads. The sample includes about 130,000 distinct CDR3 sequences, around 25% of them seen just once. Material: glioma tissue, nonneoplastic brain tissue, or PBMCs (not recorded which). These receptors all come from a human donor with low-grade glioma or glioblastoma, undergoing nonglioma brain surgery, or in good health (not recorded which).

This clonotype was picked up many times. V usage is TRBV28 and J usage is TRBJ1-2; 9 nucleotides align to TRBD1. The CDR3 spans 18 residues. Trimming at V came to 4 bases and at J to 1 base, leaving 13 bases not matched to a gene. The germline V gene has CDR1 MDHEN and CDR2 SYDVKM. The CDR3 nucleotides are TGTGCCAGCAGTTCAACCGGGACAGGGAAGAGGAATAACTATGGCTACACCTTC. Its protein product is CASSSTGTGKRNNYGYTF.

This clonotype was counted at least ten times. The gene calls are TRBV27 and TRBJ1-5; D gene unclear. CDR3 length equals 14 residues. Trimming removed 3 bases at V and 7 bases at J, with 13 bases between. Germline CDR1 MNHEY, CDR2 SMNVEV (reference sequence). The CDR3 bases are TGTGCCAGCAGTTTTTTAAGAGGTGGGCAGCCCCAGCATTTT. Protein sequence: CASSFLRGGQPQHF.

As to this clonotype: Lacking the conserved final phenylalanine or tryptophan, this CDR3 likely reflects a read error. The chain combines TRBV4-1 with TRBJ1-1; possibly TRBD1 for D (6 bases). The CDR3 totals 15 residues. Trimming stripped 0 bases from V and 4 bases from J, with 12 bases between. Looked up from germline, CDR1 is MGHRA and CDR2 is YSYEKL. The CDR3 nucleotides are TGCGCCAGCAGCCAAGATAGGGGAGGGGGCACTGAAGCTTTCTTA. Translating gives CASSQDRGGGTEAFL.

This clonotype was detected a few times. The CDR3 DNA sequence: TGCGCCAGCAGTGAGAATCGTGGGATGGGCACTGAAGCTTTCTTT. This codes for CASSENRGMGTEAFF. V and J are TRBV10-1 and TRBJ1-1, with D uncertain. Germline V gene sequence: CDR1 WNHNN, CDR2 SYGVQD (reference sequence). CDR3 length equals 15 residues. V lost 2 bases, J lost 4 bases, and 14 bases lay in between.

The genes are TRBV7-2 and TRBJ2-5; 9 bases fit TRBD2. The junction had 10 bases not matched to a gene; V was cut back by 6 bases and J by 5 bases. Per germline, CDR1 SGHTA and CDR2 FQGNSA. This CDR3 contains 15 residues. Written as DNA, the CDR3 is TGTGCCAGCAGGCGTAGACTAGCGGCTCTCGAGACCCAGTACTTC. This encodes CASRRRLAALETQYF.

The table lists this clonotype with many counts. The rearrangement joins TRBV15 to TRBJ2-3, with TRBD2 matching 7 bases. After removal of 4 bases from V and 1 base from J, the junction contained 8 bases not matched to a gene. Germline V CDR1 and CDR2: LNHNV, YYDKDF (reference sequence). This CDR3 has 16 residues. The CDR3: CATSNTAGPGTDTQYF. As DNA, the CDR3 is TGTGCCACCAGCAATACAGCGGGACCAGGCACAGATACGCAGTATTTT.

This CDR3 reads CASSSRDSANTGELFF. Written as DNA, the CDR3 is TGTGCCAGTAGTTCTCGGGACTCCGCGAACACCGGGGAGCTGTTTTTT. J is TRBJ2-2 and V is TRBV19, with D perhaps matching TRBD2 (6 bases). The germline V gene has CDR1 LNHDA and CDR2 SQIVND (reference sequence). The length of the CDR3 is 16 residues. Trimming stripped 5 bases from V and 0 bases from J, with 13 bases between.

Ten or more counts support this clonotype. The V gene is TRBV6-1, the J gene TRBJ2-3; D call uncertain. V lost 6 bases and J lost 6, with 19 bases in between. CDR3 length equals 15 residues. The germline V gene has CDR1 MNHNS and CDR2 SASEGT. CDR3 nucleotides: TGTGCCAGCAGCTGGGTCGGTGGGCGATGGGATACGCAGTATTTT. The encoded protein is CASSWVGGRWDTQYF.

This rearrangement joins TRBV14 to TRBJ1-2; D remains unclear. With 1 base removed from V and 1 base from J, the gap between germline ends came to 10 bases. The germline gives CDR1 SGHDN, CDR2 FVKESK. This CDR3 is built from 15 residues. The CDR3 sequence is CASSQGGTGNYGYTF. The CDR3 DNA sequence: TGTGCCAGCAGCCAAGGCGGAACCGGTAACTATGGCTACACCTTC. The variable domain in full, with the rest retrieved from reference TRBV14 and TRBJ1-2, is EAGVTQFPSHSVIEKGQTVTLRCDPISGHDNLYWYRRVMGKEIKFLLHFVKESKQDESGMPNNRFLAERTGGTYSTLKVQPAELEDSGVYFCASSQGGTGNYGYTFGSGTRLTVV.

This clonotype has more than one count but fewer than ten. CDR3 region: CASSQEASSYNEQFF. The CDR3, as DNA: TGTGCCAGCAGCCAAGAAGCCAGCTCCTACAATGAGCAGTTCTTC. The chain is built from TRBV6-2 or TRBV6-3 and TRBJ2-1; no definite D call. Trimming stripped 6 bases from V and 0 bases from J, with 12 bases between. Germline lookup yields CDR1 MNHEY and CDR2 SVGEGT. This CDR3 is 15 amino acids long.

This clonotype was detected ten times or more. V gene TRBV27 combines with J gene TRBJ1-2; perhaps TRBD1 as D (5 bases). The V end was cut by 2 bases, the J end by 2 bases, with 9 bases between. This CDR3 comprises 14 residues. Germline values: CDR1 MNHEY, CDR2 SMNVEV (reference sequence). The CDR3 loop reads CASSLRGGNYGYTF. In nucleotides, the CDR3 is TGTGCCAGCAGTTTAAGGGGCGGAAACTATGGCTACACCTTC.

This clonotype came up a few times. The CDR3 DNA sequence: TGTGCCAGCAGCTTACTTAGAGTCCCAGAGACCCAGTACTTC. Encoded protein: CASSLLRVPETQYF. The chain recombines TRBV7-3 with TRBJ2-5; no clear D gene. Trimming took 2 bases from V and 4 from J, leaving 11 bases between them. The CDR3 has 14 residues. Per germline, CDR1 SGHTA and CDR2 FQGTGA.

The table lists this clonotype with many counts. This chain connects TRBV27 to TRBJ2-1, with 11 bases lining up with TRBD1. Germline trimming cut 2 bases from V and 6 bases from J; bases unmatched to any gene: 0. The germline V gene encodes CDR1 MNHEY and CDR2 SMNVEV (reference sequence). The CDR3 runs to 14 residues. The CDR3 here is CASSLGTGGNEQFF. The CDR3 nucleotides are TGTGCCAGCAGTTTAGGGACAGGGGGCAATGAGCAGTTCTTC.

The sample holds one count of this clonotype. The gene calls are TRBV19 and TRBJ1-2; 9 bases align to TRBD1. Germline lookup yields CDR1 LNHDA and CDR2 SQIVND (reference sequence). V gave up 7 bases and J gave up 4 bases; unmatched junction bases: 7. The CDR3 length is 14 residues. The CDR3 DNA follows: TGTGCCAGTAATCTCGGACAGGGGAGCTATGGCTACACCTTC. This codes for CASNLGQGSYGYTF. Drawing the rest from reference TRBV19 and TRBJ1-2, the complete variable domain is DGGITQSPKYLFRKEGQNVTLSCEQNLNHDAMYWYRQDPGQGLRLIYYSQIVNDFQKGDIAEGYSVSREKKESFPLTVTSAQKNPTAFYLCASNLGQGSYGYTFGSGTRLTVV.

The chain employs TRBV20-1 and TRBJ2-7; unclear D gene. V lost 0 bases, J lost 5 bases, and 11 bases lay in between. Looked up from germline, CDR1 is DFQATT and CDR2 is SNEGSKA (reference sequence). The CDR3 length is 13 residues. CDR3 amino acids: CSARDGIRDEQYV. In nucleotides, the CDR3 is TGCAGTGCTAGAGATGGGATAAGGGACGAGCAGTACGTC.

This clonotype was picked up a small number of times. V gene TRBV12-3 or TRBV12-4 combines with J gene TRBJ2-2; D remains unclear. The CDR3 covers 13 residues. Trimming stripped 7 bases from V and 6 bases from J, with 12 bases between. DNA of the CDR3: TGTGCCAGCATCAAAGAAAGGGCCGGGGAGCTGTTTTTT. It specifies CASIKERAGELFF.

This chain uses TRBV5-1 with TRBJ1-1; 8 bases are shared with TRBD1. This CDR3 is built from 13 residues. Trimming removed 4 bases from V and 7 bases from J; junction bases left unmatched: 6. The germline V gene has CDR1 SGHRS and CDR2 YFSETQ. The chain's CDR3 is CASSPDRVGEAFF. DNA for the CDR3: TGCGCCAGCAGCCCGGACAGGGTTGGTGAAGCTTTCTTT.

This chain joins TRBV24-1 and TRBJ1-2; the D gene is possibly TRBD1 (5 bases). The CDR3 is 13 residues long. Deletions cut 7 bases from V and 3 bases from J, with 11 bases between. Germline V gene lookup returns CDR1 KGHDR and CDR2 SFDVKD. In nucleotides, the CDR3 is TGTGCCACCAGCCCGGGACTGGACTATGGCTACACCTTC. Amino acid sequence: CATSPGLDYGYTF.

This clonotype was detected only a few times. The V and J genes are TRBV12-3 or TRBV12-4 and TRBJ2-5; D gene ambiguous. CDR3 size: 14 residues. The V gene lost 2 bases and the J gene lost 3 bases, with 10 bases spanning the gap. The CDR3 here is CASSLLSQKETQYF. The CDR3 DNA sequence: TGTGCCAGCAGTTTACTCTCACAGAAAGAGACCCAGTACTTC.